A single sample gave rise to the 26 T cell receptor beta chains below, sequenced in a study of T cell responses to AZD1222 COVID-19 vaccine. The data were produced by immunoSEQ multiplex PCR, yet TCRdb's version contains in-frame clones alone and is incomplete. The sample lists about 68,000 clones, almost 90% seen once, with about 8.2% in the top ten. Sequenced material: peripheral blood, taken on day 0 of AZD1222 vaccination. The receptors come from an adult in good health.

This chain connects TRBV5-4 to TRBJ2-3, with 7 bases matching TRBD1. Germline CDR1 reads SGHNT; CDR2 reads YYREEE (reference sequence). V shed 4 bases and J 2 bases; nucleotides not matched to a gene: 7. This CDR3 has 15 amino acids. DNA of the CDR3: TGTGCCAGCAGCCAGGGACAGCTATTCACAGATACGCAGTATTTT. It codes for CASSQGQLFTDTQYF.

V gene TRBV20-1 combines with J gene TRBJ1-2, with TRBD1 identical over 7 bases. Germline assignment: CDR1 DFQATT and CDR2 SNEGSKA (reference sequence). There are 11 residues in the CDR3. With 6 bases clipped from V and 5 bases from J, the junction kept 3 bases outside the gene matches. CDR3 residues: CSAGGWYGYTF. CDR3 sequence (DNA): TGCAGTGCAGGGGGCTGGTATGGCTACACCTTC.

The chain couples TRBV7-2 to TRBJ1-5; D not certain. CDR1 is SGHTA and CDR2 is FQGNSA in the germline V gene. This CDR3 has 13 residues. V was pared by 2 bases and J by 5 bases, with 7 bases between. CDR3 sequence reads: CASSLRGDQPQHF. CDR3 bases: TGTGCCAGCAGCTTACGAGGAGATCAGCCCCAGCATTTT.

A word on this clone: A junction boundary mismatches the germline segment, possibly from a read error. Other DNA sequences in the sample encode the same CDR3. The V call is TRBV2, the J call TRBJ2-1; D may be TRBD2 (6 bases). CDR3 length: 15 amino acids. Germline lookup yields CDR1 SNHLY and CDR2 FYNNEI. This chain's CDR3 is CASSELAPTYNEQFF. CDR3 nucleotide sequence: TGTGCTAGCAGTGAACTAGCTCCAACCTACAATGAGCAGTTCTTC.

The gene calls are TRBV14 and TRBJ2-3; D gene ambiguous. The CDR3 extends over 13 amino acids. The V gene's germline CDR1 is SGHDN and CDR2 FVKESK. V gave up 5 bases and J gave up 2 bases, with 8 bases separating them. CDR3 sequence: CASSNRNTDTQYF. CDR3 DNA sequence: TGTGCCAGCAGCAACCGGAACACAGATACGCAGTATTTT.

V is TRBV6-1 and J is TRBJ1-1; 10 bases match TRBD1. From germline, CDR1 is MNHNS and CDR2 SASEGT. This CDR3 contains 17 residues. Trimming removed 0 bases from V and 7 bases from J; junction bases left unmatched: 11. The CDR3 sequence is CASSEARDRGQGDEAFF. Here the CDR3 DNA reads TGTGCCAGCAGTGAAGCCCGGGACAGGGGCCAGGGTGATGAAGCTTTCTTT.

V gene TRBV7-2 combines with J gene TRBJ2-7, with 14 bases aligning to TRBD2. CDR3 length: 17 amino acids. V shed 4 bases, J shed 4 bases, and the junction held 9 bases outside the gene matches. Germline CDR1 and CDR2: SGHTA and FQGNSA. The CDR3 sequence: CASSSRGGTSGGYEQYF. The CDR3 nucleotides read TGTGCCAGCAGCTCCCGAGGGGGGACTAGCGGGGGATACGAGCAGTACTTC.

V and J are TRBV18 and TRBJ2-2; 10 bases align to TRBD1. The junction had 6 bases not matched to a gene; V was cut back by 6 bases and J by 2 bases. The germline V gene has CDR1 KGHSH and CDR2 LQKENI. CDR3 size: 16 residues. CDR3 bases: TGTGCCAGCTCGGCGACAGGGGGCACAAACACCGGGGAGCTGTTTTTT. The encoded protein is CASSATGGTNTGELFF. The entire variable domain, with the rest obtained from reference TRBV18 and TRBJ2-2, is as follows: NAGVMQNPRHLVRRRGQEARLRCSPMKGHSHVYWYRQLPEEGLKFMVYLQKENIIDESGMPKERFSAEFPKEGPSILRIQQVVRGDSAAYFCASSATGGTNTGELFFGEGSRLTVL.

The genes are TRBV4-1 and TRBJ1-3, with 7 bases lining up with TRBD1. The germline gives CDR1 MGHRA, CDR2 YSYEKL. V trimming: 1 base; J trimming: 4 bases; junction bases outside the gene matches: 10. This CDR3 comprises 17 residues. The CDR3 region is CASSQGAGRGRGNTIYF. CDR3 nucleotide sequence: TGCGCCAGCAGCCAAGGTGCGGGCAGGGGGAGAGGAAACACCATATATTTT.

The rearrangement uses TRBV19 and TRBJ2-7; 12 positions match TRBD2. The CDR3 extends over 16 amino acids. With V trimmed by 4 bases and J by 3 bases, 7 bases remained unmatched. The V gene's germline CDR1 is LNHDA and CDR2 SQIVND (reference sequence). CDR3 loop: CASSNPSTSGSYEQYF. CDR3 bases: TGTGCCAGTAGTAACCCTTCGACTAGCGGGAGCTACGAGCAGTACTTC.

The chain employs TRBV27 and TRBJ1-1; D perhaps matches TRBD1 (5 bases). Trimming shortened V by 2 bases and J by 1 base, and 8 bases separated the two germline ends. Per germline, CDR1 MNHEY and CDR2 SMNVEV (reference sequence). The CDR3 has 14 residues. The CDR3 sequence is CASSLIGGNTEAFF. The CDR3 DNA reads as TGTGCCAGCAGTTTAATCGGGGGGAACACTGAAGCTTTCTTT.

This chain joins TRBV2 and TRBJ1-6; D ambiguous. With 7 bases removed from V and 2 bases from J, the gap between germline ends came to 12 bases. The CDR3 sequence is 15 residues long. The germline V gene has CDR1 SNHLY and CDR2 FYNNEI. CDR3 sequence: CASNPMYTYNSPLHF. CDR3 bases: TGTGCCAGCAACCCCATGTACACCTATAATTCACCCCTCCACTTT.

This sequence joins TRBV18 and TRBJ1-1, with D perhaps matching TRBD1 (6 bases). The CDR3 has 14 amino acids. Germline lookup yields CDR1 KGHSH and CDR2 LQKENI. V lost 3 bases, J lost 3 bases, and 11 bases lay in between. The CDR3 reads CASSPPKGDTEAFF. Here the CDR3 DNA reads TGTGCCAGCTCACCCCCAAAGGGGGACACTGAAGCTTTCTTT.

CDR3 in amino acids: CASSSGFGYTF. In DNA, the CDR3 is TGTGCCAGCAGTTCAGGGTTTGGCTACACCTTC. This chain uses TRBV25-1 with TRBJ1-2, with D tentatively TRBD1 (5 bases). In germline, CDR1 is MGHDK, CDR2 SYGVNS. This CDR3 spans 11 amino acids. The V and J ends lost 5 bases and 7 bases respectively, with 8 bases between them.

The rearrangement uses TRBV7-2 and TRBJ1-6, with D hard to call. The CDR3 is made up of 15 amino acids. V lost 2 bases to trimming and J lost 5 bases, with 10 bases between them. Germline V CDR1 and CDR2: SGHTA, FQGNSA. This CDR3 is CASSLTGTNNSPLHF. CDR3 DNA sequence: TGTGCCAGCAGCTTAACCGGAACGAATAATTCACCCCTCCACTTT. Drawing the rest from reference TRBV7-2 and TRBJ1-6, the complete variable domain is GAGVSQSPSNKVTEKGKDVELRCDPISGHTALYWYRQSLGQGLEFLIYFQGNSAPDKSGLPSDRFSAERTGGSVSTLTIQRTQQEDSAVYLCASSLTGTNNSPLHFGNGTRLTVT.

V gene TRBV10-1 combines with J gene TRBJ1-3; D remains unclear. Germline V lookup: CDR1 WNHNN, CDR2 SYGVQD (reference sequence). CDR3 length: 13 amino acids. Trimming took 8 bases from V and 0 from J, leaving 8 bases between them. CDR3: CASGGLSGNTIYF. CDR3 DNA sequence: TGCGCCAGCGGCGGCCTCTCTGGAAACACCATATATTTT.

The chain carries TRBV19 and TRBJ2-7; TRBD1 matches at 8 bases. This CDR3 comprises 15 residues. From germline, CDR1 is LNHDA and CDR2 SQIVND (reference sequence). With 3 bases clipped from V and 2 bases from J, the junction kept 6 bases outside the gene matches. As DNA, the CDR3 is TGTGCCAGTAGTATTGCGCCAGGGGGCGCCTACGAGCAGTACTTC. This encodes CASSIAPGGAYEQYF.

J is TRBJ1-4 and V is TRBV5-1, with D perhaps TRBD1 (5 bases). The CDR3 has 15 amino acids. Per the germline V gene, CDR1 is SGHRS and CDR2 is YFSETQ. The germline V and J ends were trimmed by 0 bases and 4 bases, with 10 bases remaining between them. The CDR3 region is CASSLATGDNEKLFF. The CDR3 DNA reads as TGCGCCAGCAGCTTGGCCACAGGCGATAATGAAAAACTGTTTTTT. Full variable domain (remainder filled in from reference TRBV5-1 and TRBJ1-4): KAGVTQTPRYLIKTRGQQVTLSCSPISGHRSVSWYQQTPGQGLQFLFEYFSETQRNKGNFPGRFSGRQFSNSRSEMNVSTLELGDSALYLCASSLATGDNEKLFFGSGTQLSVL.

The chain has TRBV21-1 and TRBJ2-1; no DNA check was done on the table's D call, TRBD2. TRBV21-1 is shown as a pseudogene. The CDR3 covers 18 residues. The CDR3 region is CASSKMVTVLAGVNEQFF. The CDR3 coding sequence is TGTGCCAGCAGCAAAATGGTTACGGTACTAGCGGGAGTAAATGAGCAGTTCTTC.

The chain recombines TRBV30 with TRBJ1-3; 7 bases agree with TRBD1. Germline V gene data show CDR1 as GTSNPN and CDR2 as SVGIG (reference sequence). The CDR3 extends over 13 amino acids. Trimming removed 5 bases from V and 5 bases from J; junction bases left unmatched: 6. CDR3 protein: CAWQGVVRNTIYF. DNA for the CDR3: TGTGCCTGGCAGGGGGTTGTGAGAAACACCATATATTTT.

The chain combines TRBV5-6 with TRBJ1-3; D gene unclear. Germline V gene sequence: CDR1 SGHDT, CDR2 YYEEEE. The CDR3 has 13 amino acids. Trimming removed 2 bases from V and 4 bases from J, with 7 bases in between. The CDR3 spells CASSFLRGNTIYF. The DNA for the CDR3 is TGTGCCAGCAGCTTTCTGCGGGGAAACACCATATATTTT.

In this sample, this clone turned up a few times. This chain joins TRBV6-5 and TRBJ2-1; 9 nucleotides agree with TRBD1. This CDR3 spans 15 amino acids. V lost 7 bases and J lost 2; bases outside the gene matches: 6. CDR1 MNHEY and CDR2 SVGAGI come from the germline V gene. In DNA, the CDR3 is TGTGCCAGCACCAAAGGGACAGGGCCCTACAATGAGCAGTTCTTC. Protein sequence: CASTKGTGPYNEQFF.

The chain employs TRBV5-1 and TRBJ2-5; TRBD1 agrees at 7 bases. The germline CDR1 and CDR2 sequences are SGHRS and YFSETQ. There are 14 residues in the CDR3. The J segment lost 1 base and the V segment lost 2 bases, leaving 2 bases of the junction unmatched. DNA of the CDR3: TGCGCCAGCAGCTTTGACAGGGTCCAAGAGACCCAGTACTTC. Protein product: CASSFDRVQETQYF.

V and J are TRBV4-1 and TRBJ1-1; D not resolved. Trimming stripped 3 bases from V and 0 bases from J, with 14 bases between. Germline V CDR1 and CDR2: MGHRA, YSYEKL. The CDR3 covers 16 residues. The CDR3 region has the DNA TGCGCCAGCAGCCAGATCTACGGAACCATGAACACTGAAGCTTTCTTT. Its protein is CASSQIYGTMNTEAFF.

This clone was picked up one time. V usage is TRBV30 and J usage is TRBJ2-7, with 8 bases matching TRBD2. There are 15 residues in the CDR3. J lost 0 bases, V lost 4 bases, and 8 bases had no gene match. Looked up from germline, CDR1 is GTSNPN and CDR2 is SVGIG (reference sequence). The CDR3 loop reads CAWKIGLASSYEQYF. The CDR3 region has the DNA TGTGCCTGGAAGATTGGACTAGCAAGCTCCTACGAGCAGTACTTC.

The chain uses TRBV7-9 and TRBJ2-5, with unresolved D. The CDR3 contains 13 residues. Germline V gene data show CDR1 as SEHNR and CDR2 as FQNEAQ (reference sequence). Trimming shortened V by 4 bases and J by 5 bases, and 11 bases separated the two germline ends. CDR3 coding DNA: TGTGCCAGCAGCTCTGTTGTGCGGGAGACCCAGTACTTC. Amino acids: CASSSVVRETQYF.